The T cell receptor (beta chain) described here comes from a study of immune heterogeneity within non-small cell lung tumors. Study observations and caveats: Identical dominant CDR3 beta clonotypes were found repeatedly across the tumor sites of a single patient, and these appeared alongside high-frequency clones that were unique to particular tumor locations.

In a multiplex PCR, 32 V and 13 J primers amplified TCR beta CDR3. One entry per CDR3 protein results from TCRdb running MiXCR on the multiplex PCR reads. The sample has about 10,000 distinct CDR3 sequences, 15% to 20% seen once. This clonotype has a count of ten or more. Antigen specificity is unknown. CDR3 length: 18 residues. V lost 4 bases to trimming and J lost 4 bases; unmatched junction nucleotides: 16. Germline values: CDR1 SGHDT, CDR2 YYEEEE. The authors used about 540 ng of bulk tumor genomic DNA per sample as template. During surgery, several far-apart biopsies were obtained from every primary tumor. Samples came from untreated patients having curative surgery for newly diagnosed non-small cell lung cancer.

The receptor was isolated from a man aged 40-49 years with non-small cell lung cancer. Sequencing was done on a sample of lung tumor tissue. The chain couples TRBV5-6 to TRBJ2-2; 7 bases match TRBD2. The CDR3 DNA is TGTGCCAGCAGCGAATTGACGGCGGGAGTTTCGGGCACCGGGGAGCTGTTTTTT. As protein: CASSELTAGVSGTGELFF.